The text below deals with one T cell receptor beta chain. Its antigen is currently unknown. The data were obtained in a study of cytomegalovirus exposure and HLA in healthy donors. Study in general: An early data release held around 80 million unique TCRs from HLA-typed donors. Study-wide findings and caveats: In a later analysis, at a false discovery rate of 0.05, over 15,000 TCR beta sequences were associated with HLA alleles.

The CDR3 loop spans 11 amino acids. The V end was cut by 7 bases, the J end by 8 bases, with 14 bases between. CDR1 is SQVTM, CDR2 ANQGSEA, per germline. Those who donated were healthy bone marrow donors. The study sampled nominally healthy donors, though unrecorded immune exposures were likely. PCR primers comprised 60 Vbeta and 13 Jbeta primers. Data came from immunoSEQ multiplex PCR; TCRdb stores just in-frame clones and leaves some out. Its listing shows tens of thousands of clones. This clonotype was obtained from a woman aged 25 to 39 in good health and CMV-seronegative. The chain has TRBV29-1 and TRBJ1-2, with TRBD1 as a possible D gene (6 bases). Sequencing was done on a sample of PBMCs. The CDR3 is CSAEGGGGYTF. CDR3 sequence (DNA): TGCAGCGCCGAGGGGGGGGGAGGCTACACCTTC.